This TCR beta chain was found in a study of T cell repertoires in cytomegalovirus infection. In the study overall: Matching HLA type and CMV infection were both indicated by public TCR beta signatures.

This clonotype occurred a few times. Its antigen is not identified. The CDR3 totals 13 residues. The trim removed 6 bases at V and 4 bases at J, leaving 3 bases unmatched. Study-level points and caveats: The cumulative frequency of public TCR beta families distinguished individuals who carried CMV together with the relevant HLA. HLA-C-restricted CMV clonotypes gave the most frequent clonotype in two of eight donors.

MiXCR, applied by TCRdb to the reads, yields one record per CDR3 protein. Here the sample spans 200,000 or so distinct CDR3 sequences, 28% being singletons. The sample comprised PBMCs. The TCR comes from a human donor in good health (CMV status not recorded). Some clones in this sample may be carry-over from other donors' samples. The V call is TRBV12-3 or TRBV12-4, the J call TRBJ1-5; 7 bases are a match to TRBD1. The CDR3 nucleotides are TGTGCCAGCAGCGCAGGGGGTAATCAGCCCCAGCATTTT. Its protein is CASSAGGNQPQHF.